The rows below give T cell receptor beta chains drawn from one sample of a study of vaccination effects on CD4 cells after COVID-19. These receptors are not linked to any known antigen. The assay was immunoSEQ multiplex PCR, and TCRdb's table has in-frame clones only and misses some. The data show tens of thousands of clones, roughly 69% seen once. The sequences come from CD4+ T cells from PBMCs cultured with HCoV-NL63 spike peptides, collected before COVID-19 vaccination. These receptors originate from a human donor who had a prior SARS-CoV-2 infection. Each CDR3 is given with its conserved first and last residue. A D gene is named only where the DNA matches it firmly. Part of the rows lack a size; the others show once, few, many or a class for expanded clones.

V	J	D	size	DNA	CDR3
TRBV7-3	TRBJ2-1	TRBD2	.	TGTGCCAGCAGCTTAACCGCTAGCGGGAACAATGAGCAGTTCTTC	CASSLTASGNNEQFF
TRBV12-3/TRBV12-4	TRBJ2-2	.	.	TGTGCCAGCAGTAAAAACACCGGGGAGCTGTTTTTT	CASSKNTGELFF
TRBV15	TRBJ1-2	.	.	TGTGCCACCAGCAGGGAAGACAGAGTCTATGGCTACACCTTC	CATSREDRVYGYTF
TRBV5-1	TRBJ1-2	.	.	TGCGCCAGCCGTGGGGACGCCTATGGCTACACCTTC	CASRGDAYGYTF
TRBV5-8	TRBJ2-7	.	.	TGTGCCAGCAGTTATATTTTCTACGAGCAGTACTTC	CASSYIFYEQYF
TRBV28	TRBJ2-1	TRBD2	.	TGTGCCAGCAGACCACTACTAGCGCCAAACTACAATGAGCAGTTCTTC	CASRPLLAPNYNEQFF
TRBV5-1	TRBJ2-7	.	.	TGCGCCAGCAGCTTGGGAATTTCCTTGGCGGTCCCCTACGAGCAGTACTTC	CASSLGISLAVPYEQYF
TRBV2	TRBJ1-6	TRBD1	few	TGTGCCAGCAGCGCTCCCCCGACAGGGGGACATTCACCCCTCCACTTT	CASSAPPTGGHSPLHF
TRBV9	TRBJ2-7	TRBD2	.	TGTGCCAGCAGCCCCTTCGGACTAGCGGGAGGAGGAGAGCAGTACTTC	CASSPFGLAGGGEQYF
TRBV19	TRBJ1-6	TRBD1	.	TGTGCCAGTAGGGCCGGACAGGGTGGTGGTTCACCCCTCCACTTT	CASRAGQGGGSPLHF
TRBV7-2	TRBJ2-1	TRBD2	.	TGTGCCAGCAGCCCCAGGGGTAGCGGGGGGGCCGGTGAGCAGTTCTTC	CASSPRGSGGAGEQFF
TRBV7-9	TRBJ2-7	.	.	TGTGCCAGCAGCTTAGTGGGCAGATATTACGAGCAGTACTTC	CASSLVGRYYEQYF
TRBV2	TRBJ1-1	.	.	TGTGCCAGCAGTTGGTACACTGAAGCTTTCTTT	CASSWYTEAFF
TRBV9	TRBJ2-2	.	.	TGTGCCAGCAGCGTAGACCCCCGCGGGGAGCTGTTTTTT	CASSVDPRGELFF
TRBV7-2	TRBJ2-1	TRBD2	once	TGTGCCAGCAGCTTACCTCCAGGACTAGCAGCTGATGAGCAGTTCTTC	CASSLPPGLAADEQFF
TRBV7-3	TRBJ1-1	TRBD1	.	TGTGCCAGCAGCTTAAGTGGACAGGGAAGTGAAGCTTTCTTT	CASSLSGQGSEAFF
TRBV7-2	TRBJ1-2	.	.	TGTGCCAGCAGCTTAGGTCACGTTCGGGGTGGCTATGGCTACACCTTC	CASSLGHVRGGYGYTF
TRBV4-2	TRBJ1-1	TRBD1	.	TGTGCCAGCAGCCAAGATCCGCGACAGGGGGGAGCTTTCTTT	CASSQDPRQGGAFF
TRBV5-4	TRBJ2-1	.	once	TGTGCCAGCAGCTTGCGCGGAGGAGGTGACAATGAGCAGTTCTTC	CASSLRGGGDNEQFF
TRBV9	TRBJ1-6	.	.	TGTGCCAGCAGCGTCGGGACCCGGGCTTCACCCCTCCACTTT	CASSVGTRASPLHF
TRBV30	TRBJ1-4	.	.	TGTGCCTGGGACCAAAGCCATAATGAAAAACTGTTTTTT	CAWDQSHNEKLFF
TRBV2	TRBJ2-3	.	.	TGTGCCAGCAGCCCGACAGATACGCAGTATTTT	CASSPTDTQYF
TRBV3-1/TRBV3-2	TRBJ2-1	.	.	TGTGCCAGCAGCCTCAACCTCTACAATGAGCAGTTCTTC	CASSLNLYNEQFF
TRBV4-1	TRBJ1-1	.	.	TGCGCCAGCAGCCAAATTTTGAGCACTGAAGCTTTCTTT	CASSQILSTEAFF
TRBV19	TRBJ1-1	.	.	TGTGCCAGTAGTATAGCGGGACCCGACACTGAAGCTTTCTTT	CASSIAGPDTEAFF
TRBV24-1	TRBJ2-2	TRBD1	.	TGTGCCACCAGTGACGCTCCGGGACAGGGGTTACACACCGGGGAGCTGTTTTTT	CATSDAPGQGLHTGELFF
TRBV11-1	TRBJ2-5	.	.	TGTGCCAGCAGCTTAAGCTTGGGTTGGGAGACCCAGTACTTC	CASSLSLGWETQYF
TRBV5-1	TRBJ2-7	.	few	TGCGCCAGCAGCTTAGTACCCATCTACGAGCAGTACTTC	CASSLVPIYEQYF
TRBV28	TRBJ2-7	TRBD2	.	TGTGCCAGCAGTTTGTTATTGGGTAGCGGGAGGAACACCGTCGAGCAGTACTTC	CASSLLLGSGRNTVEQYF
TRBV6-1	TRBJ1-1	.	.	TGTGCCAGCAGGGAAGGCCAGTTCATGAACACTGAAGCTTTCTTT	CASREGQFMNTEAFF
TRBV20-1	TRBJ1-2	.	once	TGCAGTGCTCGAACAGGGTATGGCTACACCTTC	CSARTGYGYTF